A selection of T cell receptor beta chains follows, all from one sample in a study of blood T cell repertoires in COVID-19. Clones were read by immunoSEQ multiplex PCR, and TCRdb kept only the in-frame ones, dropping some. The sample lists about 43,000 clones; 80% to 90% were seen once. Material: peripheral blood. These receptors all stem from a human donor in a cohort sampled during active COVID-19. The CDR3 runs from the conserved cysteine through the conserved F or W. D genes are given only for firm matches. Clone size is shown for a subset of rows, as once, few, many or a class of expanded clone.

15 TRBJ2-5 TRBV5-6 NA NA TGTGCCAGCAGCTTGGGATTACAGGGGGGGGAGACCCAGTACTTC CASSLGLQGGETQYF
14 TRBJ1-6 TRBV5-1 NA NA TGCGCCAGCAGCTTGACAGGGAGTAATTCACCCCTCCACTTT CASSLTGSNSPLHF
20 TRBJ2-3 TRBV3-1/TRBV3-2 once TRBD2 TGTGCCAGCAGCCAAGATCCCCGGACTAGCGGGAGGTGGGGTGCGGATACGCAGTATTTT CASSQDPRTSGRWGADTQYF
15 TRBJ2-7 TRBV7-8 NA TRBD1 TGTGCCAGCAGCTTAGGTACAGGGGTCTACTACGAGCAGTACTTC CASSLGTGVYYEQYF
14 TRBJ1-2 TRBV30 NA NA TGTGCCTGGAGTGTACCCGAAACAGGGAATGGCTACACCTTC CAWSVPETGNGYTF
14 TRBJ1-2 TRBV29-1 NA TRBD1 TGCAGCGTTGTTCGGGACAGGGGCCGCTATGGCTACACCTTC CSVVRDRGRYGYTF
16 TRBJ2-1 TRBV4-1 NA TRBD2 TGCGCCAGCAGCCCCAATAGCGGGAGGTCCTACAATGAGCAGTTCTTC CASSPNSGRSYNEQFF
14 TRBJ2-2 TRBV2 NA NA TGTGCCGTGGGCCGTTTAGATAACACCGGGGAGCTGTTTTTT CAVGRLDNTGELFF
15 TRBJ2-3 TRBV11-1 once TRBD2 TGTGCCAGCAGCTTTATTAGCGGGAGTGCAGATACGCAGTATTTT CASSFISGSADTQYF
13 TRBJ2-5 TRBV2 NA TRBD2 TGTGCCAGCAGTGGGGGGACTAAAGAGACCCAGTACTTC CASSGGTKETQYF
12 TRBJ2-1 TRBV6-5 NA NA TGTGCCAGCAGTTACTCGGGGGGTGAGCAGTTCTTC CASSYSGGEQFF
14 TRBJ2-3 TRBV2 NA NA TGTGCCAGCAGTGAGGTCGGGAGAGAAGATACGCAGTATTTT CASSEVGREDTQYF
12 TRBJ1-1 TRBV12-3/TRBV12-4 few TRBD1 TGTGCCAGCGGACAGGGGGCTCCTGAAGCTTTCTTT CASGQGAPEAFF
14 TRBJ1-3 TRBV10-3 NA NA TGTGCCAGCAACGACAGGAGCTCTGGAAACACCATATATTTT CASNDRSSGNTIYF
14 TRBJ2-1 TRBV6-1 few NA TGTGCCAGCAGTGAGAGCCGACCGCAGGGGAAGCAGTTCTTC CASSESRPQGKQFF
15 TRBJ2-7 TRBV28 few NA TGTGCCAGCAGTTTACGGGTCAGCTACTCCTACGAGCAGTACTTC CASSLRVSYSYEQYF
14 TRBJ2-7 TRBV2 NA TRBD1 TGTGCCAGCCAGGTGAGGGACAGTACCTACGAGCAGTACTTC CASQVRDSTYEQYF
14 TRBJ1-3 TRBV25-1 NA NA TGTGCCAGCAGTGACAGGGCCTCTGGAAACACCATATATTTT CASSDRASGNTIYF
15 TRBJ1-6 TRBV5-6 once NA TGTGCCAGCAGCACAGGACGGCTCTATAATTCACCCCTCCACTTT CASSTGRLYNSPLHF
16 TRBJ2-7 TRBV3-1/TRBV3-2 NA TRBD2 TGTGCCAGCAGCCCCGGACTAGCGGGAGCTGCCTACGAGCAGTACTTC CASSPGLAGAAYEQYF
11 TRBJ2-6 TRBV3-1/TRBV3-2 once NA TGTGCCAGCAGCCAAGGAGGACAGCCGACTTTC CASSQGGQPTF
16 TRBJ2-2 TRBV4-1 NA NA TGCGCCAGCAGCCAAGAAGGAGGGCCGAGCACCGGGGAGCTGTTTTTT CASSQEGGPSTGELFF
13 TRBJ2-7 TRBV2 NA TRBD2 TGTGCCAGCCCCCTTGCGGGAGGCACCGAGCAGTACTTC CASPLAGGTEQYF
18 TRBJ2-7 TRBV27 NA TRBD2 TGTGCCAGCAGTTTAGCGACTAGCGGGAGGGCTTTACCCTACGAGCAGTACTTC CASSLATSGRALPYEQYF
15 TRBJ1-2 TRBV10-1 NA TRBD1 TGCGCCAGCAACGAAGGACAGGGGCTAAACTATGGCTACACCTTC CASNEGQGLNYGYTF
16 TRBJ2-5 TRBV24-1 NA NA TGTGCCACCAGTGATTCTACTCGAGGTTCCGGAGAGACCCAGTACTTC CATSDSTRGSGETQYF
14 TRBJ2-1 TRBV5-1 NA NA TGCGCCAGCAGGGGGGACATGTCCCGCGATGAGCAGTTCTTC CASRGDMSRDEQFF
13 TRBJ1-4 TRBV30 NA TRBD1 TGTGCCTGGAACCGGGACAGTAACGAAAAACTGTTTTTT CAWNRDSNEKLFF
14 TRBJ1-6 TRBV7-2 few TRBD1 TGTGCCAGCAGCTCCCGGGACAGGGCATCGTTCACCCACTTT CASSSRDRASFTHF
17 TRBJ2-1 TRBV4-1 NA TRBD1 TGCGCCAGCAGCCAATTTTGGGGGACAGGCTCCTACAATGAGCAGTTCTTC CASSQFWGTGSYNEQFF
16 TRBJ2-5 TRBV11-2 NA NA TGTGCCAGCAGCGCTAACCCCAGGGGCCAACAAGAGACCCAGTACTTC CASSANPRGQQETQYF
17 TRBJ2-6 TRBV18 NA TRBD1 TGTGCCAGCTCACTGGGACAGGGGGCTTCTGGGGCCAACGTCCTGACTTTC CASSLGQGASGANVLTF
16 TRBJ2-7 TRBV6-2/TRBV6-3 NA TRBD1 TGTGCCAGCAGTTACTTTGTGCCCGGGACAGCCTACGAGCAGTACTTC CASSYFVPGTAYEQYF
17 TRBJ2-2 TRBV13 once NA TGTGCCAGCAGCTTAGTGGGGAGCAGTCCGAACACCGGGGAGCTGTTTTTT CASSLVGSSPNTGELFF
18 TRBJ2-3 TRBV15 NA TRBD2 TGTGCCACCAGCAGAGGGACTAGCGGGAGCGGGAGCACAGATACGCAGTATTTT CATSRGTSGSGSTDTQYF
14 TRBJ1-1 TRBV11-3 NA TRBD1 TGTGCCAGCAGCTTAGCCGGGACAGGGACTGAAGCTTTCTTT CASSLAGTGTEAFF
13 TRBJ2-1 TRBV27 NA NA TGTGCCAGCACTCGGACAACGGACAATGAGCAGTTCTTC CASTRTTDNEQFF
17 TRBJ1-5 TRBV11-3 NA TRBD1 TGTGCCAGCAGCTACTCTTTAGGACAGGCCCGCAATCAGCCCCAGCATTTT CASSYSLGQARNQPQHF
15 TRBJ2-3 TRBV9 NA NA TGTGCCAGCAGCGTATTGGCAGCGGCTACAGATACGCAGTATTTT CASSVLAAATDTQYF
14 TRBJ2-3 TRBV10-3 NA TRBD2 TGTGCCATCAGGGGACTAGGTAGCACAGATACGCAGTATTTT CAIRGLGSTDTQYF
16 TRBJ1-4 TRBV5-1 once NA TGCGCCAGCAGCTTAGGACAGACTGCAACTAATGAAAAACTGTTTTTT CASSLGQTATNEKLFF
16 TRBJ2-2 TRBV9 NA TRBD1 TGTGCCAGCAGCGCCCGACAGGGTGGGCTTGGCGGGGAGCTGTTTTTT CASSARQGGLGGELFF
14 TRBJ2-5 TRBV27 NA TRBD1 TGTGCCAGCAGCCCAGACAGGGTCTGGGAGACCCAGTACTTC CASSPDRVWETQYF
13 TRBJ2-3 TRBV19 NA NA TGTGCCAGTAGTTCAACTAGAGCAGATACGCAGTATTTT CASSSTRADTQYF
12 TRBJ1-4 TRBV7-9 NA NA TGTGCCAGCACCCTATCAGGAGAAAAACTGTTTTTT CASTLSGEKLFF
17 TRBJ2-3 TRBV28 NA TRBD1 TGTGCCAGCAGTTTCCTCCATACAGGGGGCGAAACAGATACGCAGTATTTT CASSFLHTGGETDTQYF
17 TRBJ2-1 TRBV7-8 NA TRBD2 TGTGCCAGCAGCTTAGCGGGAGGGACTCACCGAACGAATGAGCAGTTCTTC CASSLAGGTHRTNEQFF
14 TRBJ2-3 TRBV29-1 NA TRBD1 TGCAGCGTCGCAAGGGACAGAATCTCAGATACGCAGTATTTT CSVARDRISDTQYF
15 TRBJ1-5 TRBV6-1 NA NA TGTGCCAGCAGTGAAGCCGGGAACGGTCATCAGCCCCAGCATTTT CASSEAGNGHQPQHF
17 TRBJ2-1 TRBV15 NA TRBD2 TGTGCCACCAGCAATTCTGCCGGACTAGCGGAGACTAATGAGCAGTTCTTC CATSNSAGLAETNEQFF
12 TRBJ2-1 TRBV30 NA NA TGTGCCTGGAGTGTACTCGACTATGAGCAGTTCTTC CAWSVLDYEQFF
12 TRBJ2-7 TRBV16 NA NA TGTGCCAGCAGCCCCCGGGGCTACGAGCAGTACTTC CASSPRGYEQYF
14 TRBJ2-3 TRBV7-9 NA NA TGTGCCAGCAGCTTCATGGGCAGCACAGATACGCAGTATTTT CASSFMGSTDTQYF
12 TRBJ2-5 TRBV10-1 NA NA TGCGCCAGTACATGCAGCCAAGAGACCCAGTACTTC CASTCSQETQYF
14 TRBJ1-2 TRBV7-2 NA TRBD1 TGTGCCAGCAGCTTCAACCAGGGGGACTATGGCTACACCTTC CASSFNQGDYGYTF
13 TRBJ2-7 TRBV29-1 few TRBD1 TGCAGCGTGTCAGGGGGCTCCGGCTACGAGCAGTACTTC CSVSGGSGYEQYF
12 TRBJ2-7 TRBV5-1 NA TRBD1 TGCGCCAGCAGCCGCGGACAGGGAGCGCAGTACTTC CASSRGQGAQYF
16 TRBJ2-1 TRBV30 NA TRBD1 TGTGCCTGGAGTGTACTGTGGGACAGGGGGTTCAATGAGCAGTTCTTC CAWSVLWDRGFNEQFF
16 TRBJ2-1 TRBV11-1 NA TRBD2 TGTGCCAGCAGCCCGACTAGCGCCCTGATTAGGGATGAGCAGTTCTTC CASSPTSALIRDEQFF